The entry below gives a single T cell receptor beta chain sequence along with its context. Germline V CDR1 and CDR2: LNHDA, SQIVND (reference sequence). V lost 7 bases and J lost 6, with 12 bases in between. The CDR3 spans 13 residues. This record comes from a study of graft-versus-host responses after intestinal transplantation. Method: immunoSEQ multiplex PCR; TCRdb's copy keeps in-frame clones and lacks some. The data show about 30,000 clones, more than 85% seen once. This chain joins TRBV19 and TRBJ2-2, with D maybe TRBD2 (6 bases). The specimen comprised PBMCs, sampled about 65 days after intestinal transplant. The clonotype comes from a human patient who received an intestinal transplant, so some T cells may come from the graft donor. The CDR3 sequence is CASTPGVAGELFF. CDR3 bases: TGTGCCAGTACCCCGGGGGTGGCCGGGGAGCTGTTTTTT.